This is a list of T cell receptor beta chains from one sample in a study of T cells in Graves' hyperthyroidism and ophthalmopathy. TCRdb reanalysed the multiplex PCR reads using MiXCR and keeps one entry per CDR3 protein. The profile shows about 320,000 distinct CDR3 sequences, around 16% of them singletons. Material: blood. These receptors were taken from a man aged 25 to 40 with Graves' hyperthyroidism. Each CDR3 is given with its conserved first and last residue. A D gene is named only where the DNA matches it firmly. For some rows the clone size is stated as once, few or many, or as a class when expanded; others skip it.

many	NA	TRBV6-2/TRBV6-3	TRBJ2-1	CASSSTSRSYNEQFF	TGTGCCAGCAGTTCTACTAGTCGGTCCTACAATGAGCAGTTCTTC
few	NA	TRBV12-3/TRBV12-4	TRBJ1-2	CASSLSARQATRTRARLYGYTF	TGTGCCAGCAGTTTATCAGCTAGACAGGCGACCCGAACCAGGGCTAGGCTCTATGGCTACACCTTC
NA	TRBD1	TRBV30	TRBJ1-4	CAWHTGGGEKLFF	TGTGCCTGGCATACAGGGGGCGGAGAAAAACTGTTTTTT
NA	NA	TRBV18	TRBJ1-2	CASSPLERGGYTF	TGTGCCAGCTCACCATTGGAAAGGGGTGGCTACACCTTC
many	TRBD2	TRBV7-3	TRBJ2-3	CASSLEGLVTDTQYF	TGTGCCAGCAGCTTAGAAGGACTAGTGACAGATACGCAGTATTTT
NA	NA	TRBV6-5	TRBJ2-5	CASSIERSGTQETQYF	TGTGCCAGTAGTATCGAGAGATCCGGGACGCAAGAGACCCAGTACTTC
few	TRBD1	TRBV28	TRBJ1-2	CASSWGTAYGYTF	TGTGCCAGCAGCTGGGGGACAGCCTATGGCTACACCTTC
many	TRBD2	TRBV5-1	TRBJ2-7	CASSVTSGRGDEQYF	TGCGCCAGCAGTGTGACTAGCGGACGGGGAGACGAGCAGTACTTC
many	NA	TRBV2	TRBJ2-7	CASTRAPSYEQYF	TGTGCCAGCACCCGAGCCCCCTCCTACGAGCAGTACTTC
NA	TRBD2	TRBV5-1	TRBJ2-1	CASSLAGLAGANEQFF	TGCGCCAGCAGCTTGGCCGGACTAGCGGGAGCGAATGAGCAGTTCTTC
few	TRBD2	TRBV7-9	TRBJ2-1	CASSPGTRYNEQFF	TGTGCCAGCAGCCCCGGGACTAGGTACAATGAGCAGTTCTTC
many	TRBD1	TRBV12-5	TRBJ1-6	CASGLGTGTLSPLHF	TGTGCTAGTGGTTTGGGGACAGGGACTTTATCACCCCTCCACTTT
many	NA	TRBV2	TRBJ2-3	CASRRSDGTDTQYF	TGTGCCAGCAGACGCTCCGACGGGACAGATACGCAGTATTTT
few	TRBD1	TRBV13	TRBJ1-2	CASSPFLSGGLGYTF	TGTGCCAGCAGCCCTTTTTTGTCAGGGGGCCTGGGCTACACCTTC
NA	NA	TRBV24-1	TRBJ2-2	CATSGRSNTGELFF	TGTGCCACCAGTGGGAGATCGAACACCGGGGAGCTGTTTTTT
many	NA	TRBV12-3/TRBV12-4	TRBJ2-2	CASSSWGRGTGELFF	TGTGCCAGCAGTTCCTGGGGAAGGGGGACCGGGGAGCTGTTTTTT
many	NA	TRBV5-5	TRBJ1-2	CASSNWGGGYTF	TGTGCCAGCAGTAATTGGGGTGGTGGCTACACCTTC
NA	TRBD1	TRBV10-2	TRBJ2-7	CASSESPGQGIDEQYF	TGCGCCAGCAGTGAATCTCCGGGACAGGGGATCGACGAGCAGTACTTC
many	NA	TRBV7-3	TRBJ1-6	CASSLTPSSPLHF	TGTGCCAGCAGCTTAACCCCCAGTTCACCCCTCCACTTT
many	NA	TRBV12-3/TRBV12-4	TRBJ2-1	CASGAAGHSYNEQFF	TGTGCCAGCGGAGCTGCGGGCCACTCCTACAATGAGCAGTTCTTC
NA	TRBD2	TRBV5-1	TRBJ2-4	CASSLAFRGDKNIQYF	TGCGCCAGCAGCTTGGCATTTCGGGGGGACAAAAACATTCAGTACTTC
many	NA	TRBV30	TRBJ2-7	CAWSPSYEQYF	TGTGCCTGGAGCCCATCCTACGAGCAGTACTTC
NA	NA	TRBV19	TRBJ1-1	CASSIMTSNTEAFF	TGTGCCAGTAGTATCATGACGTCGAACACTGAAGCTTTCTTT
many	NA	TRBV20-1	TRBJ2-7	CSARDVAAYEQYF	TGCAGTGCTAGAGATGTGGCAGCATACGAGCAGTACTTC
many	TRBD2	TRBV12-3/TRBV12-4	TRBJ2-1	CASSREAGGINEQFF	TGTGCCAGCAGTCGCGAGGCGGGAGGAATCAATGAGCAGTTCTTC
many	TRBD1	TRBV28	TRBJ2-5	CASSLPRQGVRQETQYF	TGTGCCAGCAGTTTACCTCGACAGGGGGTAAGACAAGAGACCCAGTACTTC
NA	NA	TRBV20-1	TRBJ1-1	CSAGLGAYTEAFF	TGCAGTGCTGGCCTGGGGGCTTATACTGAAGCTTTCTTT
many	NA	TRBV5-1	TRBJ2-1	CASSLDVVYNEQFF	TGCGCCAGCAGCTTGGATGTGGTCTACAATGAGCAGTTCTTC
few	NA	TRBV14	TRBJ2-3	CASSQEGSADTQYF	TGTGCCAGCAGCCAAGAAGGGTCGGCGGATACGCAGTATTTT
few	TRBD1	TRBV5-4	TRBJ2-7	CASSLRQGPRPYEQYF	TGTGCCAGCAGCCTCAGACAGGGGCCCCGCCCCTACGAGCAGTACTTC
many	TRBD2	TRBV20-1	TRBJ2-1	CSALSGSGVEQFF	TGCAGTGCCCTTAGCGGGAGTGGAGTTGAGCAGTTCTTC
NA	NA	TRBV12-3/TRBV12-4	TRBJ1-1	CASRSTGFTEAFF	TGTGCCAGCAGATCTACAGGGTTCACTGAAGCTTTCTTT
many	TRBD1	TRBV6-1	TRBJ2-1	CASRAGQGHNEQFF	TGTGCCAGCAGGGCGGGACAGGGTCACAATGAGCAGTTCTTC
NA	NA	TRBV9	TRBJ1-6	CASSVDMGANSPLHF	TGTGCCAGCAGCGTAGATATGGGAGCTAATTCACCCCTCCACTTT
NA	TRBD2	TRBV14	TRBJ2-7	CAGSSGLAPDEQYF	TGTGCCGGCAGCAGTGGACTAGCTCCCGACGAGCAGTACTTC
NA	NA	TRBV30	TRBJ2-5	CAWSVLGPKGQYF	TGTGCCTGGAGTGTATTGGGACCAAAAGGGCAGTACTTC
NA	NA	TRBV5-1	TRBJ1-2	CASSLIGAFNYGYTF	TGCGCCAGCAGCTTGATAGGAGCCTTCAACTATGGCTACACCTTC
NA	NA	TRBV20-1	TRBJ1-1	CSARGLLLTEAFF	TGCAGTGCTAGGGGGCTACTTCTCACTGAAGCTTTCTTT
NA	NA	TRBV19	TRBJ2-2	CASSIDGGSQTGELFF	TGTGCCAGTAGTATAGACGGGGGATCTCAAACCGGGGAGCTGTTTTTT
few	NA	TRBV28	TRBJ2-5	CASSPKRTQYF	TGTGCCAGCAGTCCCAAGAGGACCCAGTACTTC
NA	TRBD2	TRBV19	TRBJ2-7	CASSTAGGKSNEQYF	TGTGCCAGTAGTACCGCCGGGGGGAAGTCTAACGAGCAGTACTTC
NA	NA	TRBV28	TRBJ1-3	CASSLSQTVHTIYF	TGTGCCAGCAGTTTAAGTCAAACAGTACACACCATATATTTT
few	TRBD1	TRBV5-8	TRBJ2-7	CASSLGQVYSYEQYF	TGTGCCAGCAGCCTCGGACAGGTCTACTCCTACGAGCAGTACTTC
many	TRBD2	TRBV20-1	TRBJ2-1	CSAQRTSDYNEQFF	TGCAGTGCTCAGCGGACTAGCGATTACAATGAGCAGTTCTTC
few	TRBD2	TRBV10-2	TRBJ2-3	CASRAGRPTDTQYF	TGCGCCAGCAGAGCGGGGAGACCCACAGATACGCAGTATTTT
few	NA	TRBV30	TRBJ2-5	CAWSVHRARETQYF	TGTGCCTGGAGTGTACACAGGGCCAGAGAGACCCAGTACTTC
many	NA	TRBV2	TRBJ2-6	CASSESGVGPGNGANVLTF	TGTGCCAGCAGTGAGTCAGGGGTTGGGCCAGGCAATGGGGCCAACGTCCTGACTTTC
many	NA	TRBV2	TRBJ2-3	CASGSYRTDTQYF	TGTGCCAGCGGTAGTTATCGCACAGATACGCAGTATTTT
few	NA	TRBV9	TRBJ2-1	CASSVVGSDEQFF	TGTGCCAGCAGCGTAGTAGGCTCAGATGAGCAGTTCTTC
many	NA	TRBV28	TRBJ2-1	CASSLLGGSYNEQFF	TGTGCCAGCAGTTTATTGGGAGGCTCCTACAATGAGCAGTTCTTC
NA	TRBD1	TRBV28	TRBJ2-7	CASETGQGIDEQYF	TGTGCCAGCGAAACGGGACAGGGCATCGATGAGCAGTACTTC
few	TRBD2	TRBV29-1	TRBJ2-1	CSVEGLAGDNEQFF	TGCAGCGTTGAAGGACTAGCGGGAGACAATGAGCAGTTCTTC
few	NA	TRBV4-2	TRBJ2-2	CASSQGVGAGWGGELFF	TGTGCCAGCAGCCAGGGCGTGGGGGCTGGTTGGGGCGGGGAGCTGTTTTTT